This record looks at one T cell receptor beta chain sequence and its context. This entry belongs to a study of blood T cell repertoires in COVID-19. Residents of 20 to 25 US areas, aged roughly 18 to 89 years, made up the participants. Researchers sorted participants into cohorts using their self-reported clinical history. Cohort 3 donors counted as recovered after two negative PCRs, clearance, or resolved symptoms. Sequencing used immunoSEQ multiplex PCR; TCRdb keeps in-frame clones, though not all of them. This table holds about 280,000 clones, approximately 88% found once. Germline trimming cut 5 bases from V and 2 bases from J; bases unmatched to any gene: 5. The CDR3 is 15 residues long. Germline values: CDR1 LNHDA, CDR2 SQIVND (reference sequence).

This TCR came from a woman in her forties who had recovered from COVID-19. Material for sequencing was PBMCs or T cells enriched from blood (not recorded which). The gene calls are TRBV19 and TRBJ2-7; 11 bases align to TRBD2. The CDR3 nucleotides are TGTGCCAGTAGTCCCCCGGGACTAGCGGCCTACGAGCAGTACTTC. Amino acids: CASSPPGLAAYEQYF.